This T cell receptor (beta chain) came from a study of identical twins. Study outcomes and limitations: One should note that invariant MAIT and iNKT cells could partly confound zero-insertion analyses.

TCRdb reprocessed the 5' RACE reads with MiXCR, giving one entry per CDR3 protein. The table has 240,000 or so distinct CDR3 sequences, roughly 7% seen once; the top ten hold 3% to 4%. As for this clonotype: What it recognizes is unknown.

These sequences were also reported in another study, on yellow fever vaccine responses in identical twins. That source adds: Reported findings indicate that twins' vaccine T cell responses seemed partially convergent, partially personalized.

This receptor was obtained from a young woman in good health. Sequenced input: memory (CD45RO+) T cells sorted from blood.

Written as DNA, the CDR3 is TGTGCCAGCAGCGCCGGGGATAGACAATCGAGCGAGCAGTACTTC. Translating it yields CASSAGDRQSSEQYF. This chain uses TRBV9 with TRBJ2-7, with a tentative D call TRBD2 (5 bases). Germline V lookup: CDR1 SGDLS, CDR2 YYNGEE. CDR3 length: 15 residues. Trimming shortened V by 3 bases and J by 6 bases, and 19 bases separated the two germline ends.